This TCR beta chain was identified in a study of sequential checkpoint blockade in melanoma. Using immunoSEQ multiplex PCR, the repertoire was profiled, and TCRdb retains in-frame clones only, with some absent. The repertoire holds fewer than 13,000 clones, with 73% as singletons. Treatment defined: randomized to nivolumab then ipilimumab (arm A) or the reverse (arm B). Deletions cut 6 bases from V and 2 bases from J, with 19 bases between. This CDR3 contains 16 residues. The germline V gene encodes CDR1 SEHNR and CDR2 FQNEAQ (reference sequence). The chain joins TRBV7-9 to TRBJ2-5, with D tentatively TRBD1 (6 bases). The source of this sequence is a human donor with melanoma. The source was CD8+ T cells sorted from blood (inferred from file names), collected from a patient given nivolumab and ipilimumab in sequence. The CDR3 DNA is TGTGCCAGCAGACCAGGACAGTGGCGAGGTCAAGAGACCCAGTACTTC. Translation gives CASRPGQWRGQETQYF.